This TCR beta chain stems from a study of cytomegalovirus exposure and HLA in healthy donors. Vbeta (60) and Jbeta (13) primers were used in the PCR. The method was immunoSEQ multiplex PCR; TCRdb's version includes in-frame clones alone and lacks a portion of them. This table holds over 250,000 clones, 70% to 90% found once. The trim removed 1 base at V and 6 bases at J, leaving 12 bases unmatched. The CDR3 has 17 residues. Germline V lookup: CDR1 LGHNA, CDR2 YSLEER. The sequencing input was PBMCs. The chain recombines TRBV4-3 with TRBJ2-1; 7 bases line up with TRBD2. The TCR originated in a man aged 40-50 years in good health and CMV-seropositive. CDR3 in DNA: TGCGCCAGCAGCCAAGTGAAGGGAGCGGGATTGGGCAATGAGCAGTTCTTC. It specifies CASSQVKGAGLGNEQFF.